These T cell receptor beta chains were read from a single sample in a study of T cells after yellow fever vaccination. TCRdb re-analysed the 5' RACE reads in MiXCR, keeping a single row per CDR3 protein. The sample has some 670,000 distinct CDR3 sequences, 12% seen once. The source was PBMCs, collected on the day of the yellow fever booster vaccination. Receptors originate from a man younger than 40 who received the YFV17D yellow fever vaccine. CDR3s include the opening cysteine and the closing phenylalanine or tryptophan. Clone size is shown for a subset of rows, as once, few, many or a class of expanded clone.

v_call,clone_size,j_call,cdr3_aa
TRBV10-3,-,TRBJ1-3,CAIAPENSGNTIYF
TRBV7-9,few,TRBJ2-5,CATALAGAYRETQYF
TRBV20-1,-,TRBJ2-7,CSASTSSRGRKYEQYF
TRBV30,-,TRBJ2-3,CAWTLSGFTDTQYF
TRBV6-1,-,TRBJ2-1,CASRRGPNNEQFF
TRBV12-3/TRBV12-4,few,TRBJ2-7,CASSLGGHAYEQYF
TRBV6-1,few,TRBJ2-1,CASRQNSLNEQFF
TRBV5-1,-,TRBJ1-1,CASSSIGHLNTEAFF
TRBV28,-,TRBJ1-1,CATGGSSGTEAFF
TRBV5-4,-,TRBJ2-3,CASSLVRTTDTQYF
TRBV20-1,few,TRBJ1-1,CSAWGQSNTEAFF
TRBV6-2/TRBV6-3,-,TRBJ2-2,CASSSPASGRANTGELFF
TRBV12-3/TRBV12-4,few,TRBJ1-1,CASSLRVRTEAFF
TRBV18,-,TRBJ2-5,CASSPDLNQETQYF
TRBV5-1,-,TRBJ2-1,CASSHGDNEQFF
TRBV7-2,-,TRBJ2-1,CASSLAGASGSIDNEQFF
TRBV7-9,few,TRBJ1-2,CASSARDRESDGYTF
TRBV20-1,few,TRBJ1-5,CSARGQGLGGPQHF
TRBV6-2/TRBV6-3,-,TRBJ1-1,CASILHGTANTEAFF
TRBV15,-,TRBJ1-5,CATSRDPPGAGQPQHF
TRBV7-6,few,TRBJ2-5,CASSAATGTQETQYF
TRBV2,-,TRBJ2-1,CASSSTGLTEQFF